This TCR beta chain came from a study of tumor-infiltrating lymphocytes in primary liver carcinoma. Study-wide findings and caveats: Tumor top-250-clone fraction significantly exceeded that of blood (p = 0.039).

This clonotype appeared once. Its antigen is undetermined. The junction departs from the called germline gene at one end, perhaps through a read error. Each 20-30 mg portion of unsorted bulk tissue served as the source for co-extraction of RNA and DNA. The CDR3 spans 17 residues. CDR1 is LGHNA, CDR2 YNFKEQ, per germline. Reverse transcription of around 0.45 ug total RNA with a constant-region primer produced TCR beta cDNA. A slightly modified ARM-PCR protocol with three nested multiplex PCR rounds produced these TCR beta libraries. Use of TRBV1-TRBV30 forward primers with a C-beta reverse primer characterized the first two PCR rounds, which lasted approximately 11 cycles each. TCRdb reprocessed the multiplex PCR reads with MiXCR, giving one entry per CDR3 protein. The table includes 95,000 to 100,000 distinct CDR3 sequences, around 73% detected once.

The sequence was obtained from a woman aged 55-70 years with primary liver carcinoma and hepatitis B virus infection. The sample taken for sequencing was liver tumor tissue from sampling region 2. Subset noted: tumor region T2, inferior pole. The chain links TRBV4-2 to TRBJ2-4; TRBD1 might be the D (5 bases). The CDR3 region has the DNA TGTGCCAGCAGCCAAGTGTCTCGGACAACGAGCAAAAACATTCAGTGCTTC. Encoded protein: CASSQVSRTTSKNIQCF.